Listed below are T cell receptor beta chains from one sample, sequenced in a study of cytomegalovirus exposure and HLA in healthy donors. Sequencing used immunoSEQ multiplex PCR; TCRdb keeps in-frame clones, though not all of them. The sample lists 100,000 to 150,000 clones, about 73% occurring once. Sequenced: PBMCs. The receptor set was obtained from a woman between 40 and 50 years old in good health and CMV-seropositive. The CDR3 runs from the conserved cysteine through the conserved F or W. A D gene is named only where the DNA matches it firmly. Some rows have no size entry. The others give once, few or many, or a class for an expanded clone.

v_gene	d_gene	j_gene	abundance	CDR3nt	CDR3aa
TRBV13	-	TRBJ1-1	few	TGTGCCAGCAGTATAGGGGGTACTGAAGCTTTCTTT	CASSIGGTEAFF
TRBV5-4	TRBD1	TRBJ1-6	-	TGTGCCAGCACGCACAGGACAGGGGATTCACCCCTCCACTTT	CASTHRTGDSPLHF
TRBV9	TRBD1	TRBJ1-2	-	TGTGCCAGCAGCGCGTCCGGGACAGCTAACTATGGCTACACCTTC	CASSASGTANYGYTF
TRBV7-2	TRBD1	TRBJ1-2	-	TGTGCCAGCAGCTCGAGGACAGGGGTCGTCTATGGCTACACCTTC	CASSSRTGVVYGYTF
TRBV10-3	TRBD1	TRBJ1-2	few	TGTGCCATCAGTGCGGACAGGGCCCATGGCTACACCTTC	CAISADRAHGYTF
TRBV6-6	TRBD1	TRBJ2-5	few	TGTGCCAGCAGTTACCAGACAGGGGGGAGAGAGACCCAGTACTTC	CASSYQTGGRETQYF
TRBV6-1	-	TRBJ1-1	few	TGTGCCAGCAGTGACCTCAGGGACACTGAAGCTTTCTTT	CASSDLRDTEAFF
TRBV5-6	-	TRBJ1-2	-	TGTGCCAGCAGCTTGGGTTACAGGGATTCTAACTATGGCTACACCTTC	CASSLGYRDSNYGYTF
TRBV2	-	TRBJ1-3	-	TGTGCCAGCAGTGAAGTAGGACAAAGTCTCTCTGGAAACACCATATATTTT	CASSEVGQSLSGNTIYF
TRBV6-6	TRBD1	TRBJ2-2	-	TGTGCCAGCAGTGACTCGGACAGGGACACCGGGGAGCTGTTTTTT	CASSDSDRDTGELFF
TRBV7-8	TRBD2	TRBJ2-5	-	TGTGCCAGCAGAGGTCCGGGACTAGAGGAGACCCAGTACTTC	CASRGPGLEETQYF
TRBV6-1	TRBD1	TRBJ2-7	-	TGTGCCAGCAGTGCAGGGGGTAACGTCTACGAGCAGTACTTC	CASSAGGNVYEQYF
TRBV4-3	-	TRBJ1-4	-	TGCGCCAGCAGCCAAGTTGTAAAAAAGTCGGCACCTCGGGATGAAAAACTGTTTTTT	CASSQVVKKSAPRDEKLFF
TRBV7-2	TRBD2	TRBJ2-5	-	TGTGCCAGCAGCCGGGCGAGCGGGGGGGCTCAGGAGACCCAGTACTTC	CASSRASGGAQETQYF
TRBV18	-	TRBJ1-5	-	TGTGCCAGCTCACAGGGGTTAGAGAATCAGCCCCAGCATTTT	CASSQGLENQPQHF